This T cell receptor (beta chain) came from a study of T cell repertoires in cytomegalovirus infection. Across the whole study: Matching HLA type and CMV infection were both indicated by public TCR beta signatures.

MiXCR, run by TCRdb on the reads, gives a single entry per CDR3 protein. The data show hundreds of thousands of distinct CDR3 sequences, 30% to 40% seen once. Germline V lookup: CDR1 ENHRY, CDR2 SYGVKD. With V trimmed by 10 bases and J by 4 bases, 8 bases remained unmatched. CDR3 size: 15 residues. Points from the study as a whole: Summed frequency of public TCR beta families distinguished CMV carriers with the relevant HLA. What dominated the ex vivo response were HLA-C-restricted CMV-specific TCR beta clonotypes.

As concerns this clonotype: The antigen is not known.

The sequence derives from a human donor in good health (CMV status not recorded). Some clones in this sample may be carry-over from other donors' samples. V gene TRBV10-3 combines with J gene TRBJ2-2; TRBD1 agrees at 11 bases. The specimen was cultured PBMCs, collected from culture after CMV antigen stimulation. CDR3 in DNA: TGTGCCACGTTAGGACAGGGGGCCGGCACCGGGGAGCTGTTTTTT. Translation gives CATLGQGAGTGELFF.